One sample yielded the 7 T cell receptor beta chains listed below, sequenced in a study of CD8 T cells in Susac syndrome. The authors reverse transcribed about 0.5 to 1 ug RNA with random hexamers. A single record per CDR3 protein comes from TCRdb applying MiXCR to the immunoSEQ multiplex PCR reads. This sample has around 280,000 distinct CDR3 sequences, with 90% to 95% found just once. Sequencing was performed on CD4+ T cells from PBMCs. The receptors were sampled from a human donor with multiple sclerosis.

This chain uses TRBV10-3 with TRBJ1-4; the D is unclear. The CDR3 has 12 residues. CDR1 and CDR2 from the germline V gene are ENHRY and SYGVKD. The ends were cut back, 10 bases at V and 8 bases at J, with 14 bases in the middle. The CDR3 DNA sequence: TGTGCCAGCCGCCGGGTGGGGGAAAAACTGTTTTTT. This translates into CASRRVGEKLFF.

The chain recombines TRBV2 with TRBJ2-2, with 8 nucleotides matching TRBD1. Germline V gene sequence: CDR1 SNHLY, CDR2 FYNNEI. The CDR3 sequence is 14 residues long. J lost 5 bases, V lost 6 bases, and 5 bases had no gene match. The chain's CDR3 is CASREQGGTGELFF. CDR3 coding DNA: TGTGCCAGCAGGGAACAGGGGGGAACCGGGGAGCTGTTTTTT.

This chain's CDR3 is CASSSQGRNTIYF. The CDR3 DNA reads TGTGCCAGCAGCTCCCAGGGGAGAAACACCATATATTTT. The gene calls are TRBV7-2 and TRBJ1-3, with D perhaps matching TRBD1 (6 bases). The CDR3 sequence is 13 residues long. With 4 bases removed from V and 5 bases from J, the gap between germline ends came to 9 bases. Germline V gene sequence: CDR1 SGHTA, CDR2 FQGNSA.

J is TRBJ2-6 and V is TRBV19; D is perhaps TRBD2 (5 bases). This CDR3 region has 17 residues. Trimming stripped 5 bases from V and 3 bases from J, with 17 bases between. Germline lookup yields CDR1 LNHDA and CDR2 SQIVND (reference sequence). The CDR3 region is CASSWTLGAGGANVLTF. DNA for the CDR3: TGTGCCAGTAGTTGGACCCTGGGAGCAGGTGGGGCCAACGTCCTGACTTTC.

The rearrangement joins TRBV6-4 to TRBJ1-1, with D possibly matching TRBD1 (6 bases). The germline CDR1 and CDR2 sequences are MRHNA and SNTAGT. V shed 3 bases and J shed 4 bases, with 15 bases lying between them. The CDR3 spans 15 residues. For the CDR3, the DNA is TGTGCCAGCAGTGAAGCCAGGGGCGGGAGCACTGAAGCTTTCTTT. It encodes CASSEARGGSTEAFF.

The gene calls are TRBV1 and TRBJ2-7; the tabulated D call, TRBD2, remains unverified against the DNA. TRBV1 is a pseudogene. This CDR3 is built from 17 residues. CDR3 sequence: CTSSQDSGGASTYEQYF. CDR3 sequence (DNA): TGCACCAGCAGCCAAGATTCCGGGGGGGCTTCCACCTACGAGCAGTACTTC.

The CDR3 loop reads CASSPPITRTGGKGYGYTF. CDR3 in DNA: TGTGCCAGCAGTCCCCCCATTACCCGGACAGGGGGCAAGGGCTATGGCTACACCTTC. V is TRBV27 and J is TRBJ1-2; TRBD1 agrees at 11 bases. The CDR3 consists of 19 residues. Germline-derived CDR1 and CDR2 are MNHEY and SMNVEV (reference sequence). The V gene end was trimmed by 5 bases and the J gene end by 4 bases; junction bases not matched to a gene: 18.